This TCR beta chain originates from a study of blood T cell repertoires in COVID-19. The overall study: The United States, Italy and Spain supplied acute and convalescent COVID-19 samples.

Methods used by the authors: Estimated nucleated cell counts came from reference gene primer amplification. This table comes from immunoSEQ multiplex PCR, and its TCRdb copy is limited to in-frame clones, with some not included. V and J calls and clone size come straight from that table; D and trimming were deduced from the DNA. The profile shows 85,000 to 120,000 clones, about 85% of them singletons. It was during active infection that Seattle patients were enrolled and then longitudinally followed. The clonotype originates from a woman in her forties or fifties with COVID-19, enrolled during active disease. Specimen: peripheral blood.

The DNA of the CDR3 is TGCAGCGGAGTAAAGGGGGCCGGAGAGACCCAGTACTTC. The encoded protein is CSGVKGAGETQYF. This sequence joins TRBV29-1 and TRBJ2-5; 7 bases are a match to TRBD1. The CDR3 length is 13 residues. Germline CDR1 is SQVTM and CDR2 is ANQGSEA. Losses at the gene ends were 7 bases for V and 4 bases for J; bases not matched to a gene: 9.